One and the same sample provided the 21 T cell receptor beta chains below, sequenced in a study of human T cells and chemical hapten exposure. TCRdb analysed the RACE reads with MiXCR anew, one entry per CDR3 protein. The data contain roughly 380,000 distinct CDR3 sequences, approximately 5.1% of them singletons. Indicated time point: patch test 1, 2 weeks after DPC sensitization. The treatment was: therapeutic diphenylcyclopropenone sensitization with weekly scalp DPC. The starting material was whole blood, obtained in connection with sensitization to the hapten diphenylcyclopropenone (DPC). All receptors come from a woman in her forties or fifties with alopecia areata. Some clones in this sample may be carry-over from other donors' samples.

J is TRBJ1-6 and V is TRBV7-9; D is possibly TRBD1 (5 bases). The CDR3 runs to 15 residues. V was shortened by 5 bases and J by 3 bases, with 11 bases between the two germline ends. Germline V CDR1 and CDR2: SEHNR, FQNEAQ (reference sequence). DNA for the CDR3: TGTGCCAGCAGCCCCGAAGACAGCTATAATTCACCCCTCCACTTT. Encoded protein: CASSPEDSYNSPLHF.

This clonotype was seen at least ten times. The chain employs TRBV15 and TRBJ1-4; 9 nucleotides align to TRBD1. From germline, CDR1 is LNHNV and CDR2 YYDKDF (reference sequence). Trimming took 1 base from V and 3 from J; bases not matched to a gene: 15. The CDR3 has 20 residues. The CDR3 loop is CATSRAPKGQGAEANEKLFF. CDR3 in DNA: TGTGCCACCAGCAGAGCCCCGAAGGGACAGGGCGCAGAAGCTAATGAAAAACTGTTTTTT.

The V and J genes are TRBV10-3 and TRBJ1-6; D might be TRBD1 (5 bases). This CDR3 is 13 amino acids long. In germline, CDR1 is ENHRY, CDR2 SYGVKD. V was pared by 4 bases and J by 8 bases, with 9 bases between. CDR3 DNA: TGTGCCATCAGTGGGGACGGGGATTCACCCCTCCACTTT. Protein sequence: CAISGDGDSPLHF.

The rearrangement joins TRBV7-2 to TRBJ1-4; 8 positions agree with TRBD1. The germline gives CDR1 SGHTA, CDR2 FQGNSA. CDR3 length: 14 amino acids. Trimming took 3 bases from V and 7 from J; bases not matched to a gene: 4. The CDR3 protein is CASSFDRGREKLFF. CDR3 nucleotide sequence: TGTGCCAGCAGCTTCGACAGGGGACGTGAAAAACTGTTTTTT.

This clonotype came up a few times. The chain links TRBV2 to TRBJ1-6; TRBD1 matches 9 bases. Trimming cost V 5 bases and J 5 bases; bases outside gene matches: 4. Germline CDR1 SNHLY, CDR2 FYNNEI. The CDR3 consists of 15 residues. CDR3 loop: CASSPGQGDNSPLHF. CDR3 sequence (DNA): TGTGCCAGCAGTCCGGGACAGGGTGATAATTCACCCCTCCACTTT.

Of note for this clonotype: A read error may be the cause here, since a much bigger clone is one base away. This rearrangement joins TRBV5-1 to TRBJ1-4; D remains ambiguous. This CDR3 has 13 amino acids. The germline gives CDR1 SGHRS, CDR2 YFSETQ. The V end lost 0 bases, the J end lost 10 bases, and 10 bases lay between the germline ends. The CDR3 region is CASSLGALGKLFF. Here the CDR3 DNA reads TGCGCCAGCAGCTTGGGGGCTCTCGGAAAACTGTTTTTT.

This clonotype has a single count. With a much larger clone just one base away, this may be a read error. The CDR3 DNA is TGCAGCGTCCCCGACCCATACCGCATCACAGATACGCAGTATTTT. Translation: CSVPDPYRITDTQYF. This chain joins TRBV29-1 and TRBJ2-3; D is unclear. The germline V gene encodes CDR1 SQVTM and CDR2 ANQGSEA. The V end lost 6 bases, the J end lost 2 bases, and 18 bases lay between the germline ends. This CDR3 has 15 amino acids.

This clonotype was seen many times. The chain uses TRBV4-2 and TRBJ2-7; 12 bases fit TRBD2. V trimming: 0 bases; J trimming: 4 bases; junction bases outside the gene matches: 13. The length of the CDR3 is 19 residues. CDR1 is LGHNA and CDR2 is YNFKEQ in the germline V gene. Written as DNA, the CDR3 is TGTGCCAGCAGCCAAGAGGTTCGCAGAGGACTAGCGGGACTTTACGAGCAGTACTTC. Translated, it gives CASSQEVRRGLAGLYEQYF.

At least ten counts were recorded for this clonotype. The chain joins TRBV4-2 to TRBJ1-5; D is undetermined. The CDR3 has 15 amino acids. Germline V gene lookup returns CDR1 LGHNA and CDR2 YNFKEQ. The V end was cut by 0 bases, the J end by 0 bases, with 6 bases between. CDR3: CASSQEYRSNQPQHF. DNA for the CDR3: TGTGCCAGCAGCCAAGAATACCGTAGCAATCAGCCCCAGCATTTT.

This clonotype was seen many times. Written as DNA, the CDR3 is TGCAGCGTTGACAGGCGGACTAGCACAGATACGCAGTATTTT. This sequence encodes CSVDRRTSTDTQYF. The chain uses TRBV29-1 and TRBJ2-3; TRBD2 might be the D (5 bases). This CDR3 contains 14 residues. Germline lookup yields CDR1 SQVTM and CDR2 ANQGSEA. Trimming shortened V by 3 bases and J by 0 bases, and 10 bases separated the two germline ends.

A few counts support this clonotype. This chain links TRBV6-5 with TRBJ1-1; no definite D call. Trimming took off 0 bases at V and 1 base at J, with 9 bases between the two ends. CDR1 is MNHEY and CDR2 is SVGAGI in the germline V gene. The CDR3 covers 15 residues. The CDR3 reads CASSYSRQQNTEAFF. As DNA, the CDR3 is TGTGCCAGCAGTTACTCGAGGCAGCAGAACACTGAAGCTTTCTTT.

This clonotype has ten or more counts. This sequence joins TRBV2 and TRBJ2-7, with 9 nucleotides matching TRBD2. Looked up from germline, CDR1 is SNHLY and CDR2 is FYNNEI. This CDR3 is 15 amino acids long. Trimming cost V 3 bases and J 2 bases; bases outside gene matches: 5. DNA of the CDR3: TGTGCCAGCAGTGATAGGGCGGGGGGGCCCTACGAGCAGTACTTC. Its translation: CASSDRAGGPYEQYF.

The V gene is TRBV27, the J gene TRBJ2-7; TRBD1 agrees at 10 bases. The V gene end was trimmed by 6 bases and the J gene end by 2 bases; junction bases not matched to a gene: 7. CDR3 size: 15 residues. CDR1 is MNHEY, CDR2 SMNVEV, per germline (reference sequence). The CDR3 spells CASRIPGQGTYEQYF. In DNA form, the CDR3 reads TGTGCCAGCAGAATTCCGGGACAGGGGACCTACGAGCAGTACTTC.

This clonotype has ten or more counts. CDR3 sequence (DNA): TGTGCCACCAGCGCTCAGGGGGATATCACCGGGGAGCTGTTTTTT. This encodes CATSAQGDITGELFF. The chain is built from TRBV24-1 and TRBJ2-2; 7 bases line up with TRBD1. This CDR3 has 15 residues. CDR1 is KGHDR, CDR2 SFDVKD, per germline. The junction had 8 bases not matched to a gene; V was cut back by 7 bases and J by 4 bases.

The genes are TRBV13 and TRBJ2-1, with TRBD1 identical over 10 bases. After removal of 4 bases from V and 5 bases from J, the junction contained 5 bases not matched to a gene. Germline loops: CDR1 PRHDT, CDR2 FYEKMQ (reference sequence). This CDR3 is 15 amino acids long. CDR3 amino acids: CASSSPGTGDNEQFF. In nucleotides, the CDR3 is TGTGCCAGCAGCTCACCCGGGACAGGGGACAATGAGCAGTTCTTC.

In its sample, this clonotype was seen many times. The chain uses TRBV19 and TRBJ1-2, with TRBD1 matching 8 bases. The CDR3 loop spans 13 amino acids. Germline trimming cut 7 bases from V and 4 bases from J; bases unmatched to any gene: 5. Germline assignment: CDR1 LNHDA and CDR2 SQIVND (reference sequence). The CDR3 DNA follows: TGTGCCAGTACGCGTCAGGGGGCCTATGGCTACACCTTC. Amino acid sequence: CASTRQGAYGYTF.

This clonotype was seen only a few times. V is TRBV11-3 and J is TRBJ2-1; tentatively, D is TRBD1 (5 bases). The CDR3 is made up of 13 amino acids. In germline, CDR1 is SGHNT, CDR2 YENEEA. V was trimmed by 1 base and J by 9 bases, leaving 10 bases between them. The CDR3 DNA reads TGTGCCAGCAGCTTAGTCAGGGCCGGTGAGCAGTTCTTC. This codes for CASSLVRAGEQFF.

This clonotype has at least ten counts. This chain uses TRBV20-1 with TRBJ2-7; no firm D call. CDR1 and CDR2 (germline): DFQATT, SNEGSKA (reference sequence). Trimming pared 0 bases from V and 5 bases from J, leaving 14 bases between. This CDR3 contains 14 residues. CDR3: CSARDSGTVNEQYF. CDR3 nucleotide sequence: TGCAGTGCTAGAGATAGTGGAACAGTGAACGAGCAGTACTTC.

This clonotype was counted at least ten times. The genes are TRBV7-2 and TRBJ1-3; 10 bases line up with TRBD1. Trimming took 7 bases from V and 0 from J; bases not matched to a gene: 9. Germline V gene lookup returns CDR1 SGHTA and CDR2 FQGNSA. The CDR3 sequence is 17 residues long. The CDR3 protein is CASTQGQGYRSGNTIYF. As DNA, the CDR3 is TGTGCCAGCACCCAGGGACAGGGGTACCGCTCTGGAAACACCATATATTTT.

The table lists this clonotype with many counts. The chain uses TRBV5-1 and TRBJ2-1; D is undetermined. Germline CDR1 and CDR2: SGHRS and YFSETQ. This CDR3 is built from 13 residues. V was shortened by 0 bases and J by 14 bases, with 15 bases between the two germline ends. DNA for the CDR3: TGCGCCAGCAGCTTGGCGGCAGGCCTTAATGAGTTCTTC. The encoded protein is CASSLAAGLNEFF. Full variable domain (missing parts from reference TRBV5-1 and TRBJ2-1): KAGVTQTPRYLIKTRGQQVTLSCSPISGHRSVSWYQQTPGQGLQFLFEYFSETQRNKGNFPGRFSGRQFSNSRSEMNVSTLELGDSALYLCASSLAAGLNEFFGPGTRLTVL.

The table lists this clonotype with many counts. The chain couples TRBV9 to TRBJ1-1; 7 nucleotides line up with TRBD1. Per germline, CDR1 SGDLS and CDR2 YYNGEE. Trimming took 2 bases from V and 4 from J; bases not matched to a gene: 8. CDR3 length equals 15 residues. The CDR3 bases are TGTGCCAGCAGCGTCTCGACAGGGAGAGGCACTGAAGCTTTCTTT. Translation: CASSVSTGRGTEAFF.